Included here is one TCR beta chain sequence, with context. Its antigen is still unknown. No much larger clone exists at a distance of one base, and base qualities are not known. This entry comes from a study of blood T cell repertoires in COVID-19 (dated by TCRdb to between 2020 and 2021). Broadly, across the study: Collaborator samples came from the United States, Italy and Spain and covered acute and convalescent phases of COVID-19. The samples were drawn from two sources: the first 160 participants of the ongoing ImmuneRACE study, and 950 to 1,500 subjects contributed by 6 global collaborators. A de-identified subject ID, COVID-19 status, age in years and sex were almost always included in the sample metadata. A freely available public database, intended as a resource for researchers studying the immune response to SARS-CoV-2, is where the repertoires were released. The material from the prospective study consisted of cDNA or gDNA derived from T cells, B-cell-depleted T cells, or PBMCs. Subjects who had been exposed to COVID-19, were actively infected with it, or had recovered from it provided the deeply sampled blood TCRbeta repertoires that made up the dataset. HLA class I and class II types, where available, came from metadata supplied by the sample provider rather than from assay-based typing. Overall study outcomes, separate from this receptor: The quantity of clinical and demographic metadata differed by source and by participant and was supplied without curation.

TCRbeta CDR3 regions were amplified from genomic DNA using the immunoSEQ Assay, a bias-controlled multiplex PCR. The authors' pipeline ran thus. Nucleated cell counts per sample were estimated from amplification of reference gene primers within the assay. To quantify the absolute abundance of each unique TCRbeta CDR3 rearrangement, sequence reads were collapsed and filtered. For each sample, productive Simpson clonality was calculated as the square root of Simpson's diversity index over productive rearrangements. TCRdb re-hosts the immuneACCESS table, in-frame sequences only. Its copies lack some clones; in the studies checked, an unresolved V gene accounts for under half of them, and the cause for the rest is not known. V, J and clone size are those of that table, while D and trimming were read from the DNA. This sample gives roughly 65,000 clones in total; around 85% of them show up just once. The top ten constitute about 40% of the sample.

Each collaborating institution followed its own protocols to collect whole blood in K2EDTA tubes. For TCRbeta analysis, collaborators shipped samples in one of three forms: frozen whole blood, isolated PBMCs, or DNA extracted from either of those sample types. V loses 5 bases of germline sequence and J loses 0 bases, and the interval between the two ends is 14 bases. The CDR3 runs 16 residues from the cysteine to the phenylalanine. Kept here is only the CDR3 DNA, which spans 48 bases and is read in frame from base 1. The germline V gene (reference sequence) provides CDR1 LNHDA and CDR2 SQIVND. In this chain, TRBV19 is recombined with TRBJ1-3; the D gene assignment is ambiguous. The sample comprised peripheral blood. This clonotype was sampled from a woman aged 80 or over with active or convalescent COVID-19. The base sequence is TGTGCCAGTAGTCTCCCCCTCCGCGCCTCTGGAAACACCATATATTTT. Translated, it gives CASSLPLRASGNTIYF.